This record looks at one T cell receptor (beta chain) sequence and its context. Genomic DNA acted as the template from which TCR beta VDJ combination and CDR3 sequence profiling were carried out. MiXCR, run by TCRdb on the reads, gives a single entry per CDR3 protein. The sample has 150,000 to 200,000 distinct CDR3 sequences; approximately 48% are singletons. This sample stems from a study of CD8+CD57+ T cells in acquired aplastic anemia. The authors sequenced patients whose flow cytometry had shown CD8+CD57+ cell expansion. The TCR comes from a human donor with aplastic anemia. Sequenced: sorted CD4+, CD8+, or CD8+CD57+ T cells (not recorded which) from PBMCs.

The CDR3 protein is CASSLQTGNSPLHF. CDR3 DNA sequence: TGTGCCAGCAGCCTTCAGACAGGGAATTCACCCCTCCACTTT. V gene TRBV9 combines with J gene TRBJ1-6; 7 nucleotides agree with TRBD1. The CDR3 loop spans 14 amino acids. Per germline, CDR1 SGDLS and CDR2 YYNGEE. Trimming removed 4 bases from V and 7 bases from J; junction bases left unmatched: 5. Full variable domain (outside the CDR3, taken from reference TRBV9 and TRBJ1-6): DSGVTQTPKHLITATGQRVTLRCSPRSGDLSVYWYQQSLDQGLQFLIQYYNGEERAKGNILERFSAQQFPDLHSELNLSSLELGDSALYFCASSLQTGNSPLHFGNGTRLTVT.